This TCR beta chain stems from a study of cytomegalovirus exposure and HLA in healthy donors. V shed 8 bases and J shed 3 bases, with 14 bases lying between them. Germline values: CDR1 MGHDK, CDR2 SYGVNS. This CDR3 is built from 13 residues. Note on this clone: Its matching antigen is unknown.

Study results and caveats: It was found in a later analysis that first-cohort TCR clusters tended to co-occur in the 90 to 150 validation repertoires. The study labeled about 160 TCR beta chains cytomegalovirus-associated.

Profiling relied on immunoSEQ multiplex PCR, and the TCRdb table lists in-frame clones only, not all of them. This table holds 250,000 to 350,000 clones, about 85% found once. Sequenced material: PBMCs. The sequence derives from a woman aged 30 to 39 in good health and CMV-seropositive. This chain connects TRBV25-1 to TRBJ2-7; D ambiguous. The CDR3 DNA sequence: TGTGCCAGCCTCCCGAGAACGGGCTACGAGCAGTACTTC. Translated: CASLPRTGYEQYF.